This entry concerns a single T cell receptor (beta chain). The data were taken from a study of blood T cell repertoires in COVID-19. This CDR3 spans 16 amino acids. With V trimmed by 4 bases and J by 6 bases, 10 bases remained unmatched. Germline V gene sequence: CDR1 SGHRS, CDR2 YFSETQ. The repertoire was sequenced with immunoSEQ multiplex PCR; TCRdb's copy has only in-frame clones and lacks some. The data contain 200,000 to 250,000 clones, approximately 82% of them singletons. J is TRBJ2-2 and V is TRBV5-1; 9 nucleotides line up with TRBD2. The sample taken for sequencing was peripheral blood. The TCR sequence derives from a man aged 50 or older with active or convalescent COVID-19. DNA for the CDR3: TGCGCCAGCAGCCCCTTAGCGGGGGAAGCGGCCGGGGAGCTGTTTTTT. Encoded protein: CASSPLAGEAAGELFF.